This T cell receptor beta chain originates from a study of blood T cells in healthy people across ages. Broader study findings: Underestimates were what the diversity estimates from one million T cells were considered to be.

The CDR3 covers 11 residues. V was pared by 3 bases and J by 11 bases, with 8 bases between. The germline CDR1 and CDR2 sequences are SNHLY and FYNNEI. About 9.9 milliliters of peripheral blood were drawn from each donor. The authors isolated at least 6 million PBMCs per sample. It was with a sample-barcoded 5' primer and a J-beta primer mix that a second PCR of roughly 7 to 11 cycles was run. Each CDR3 protein is one row after TCRdb ran MiXCR on the 5' RACE reads. The repertoire holds fewer than 800,000 distinct CDR3 sequences, with 20% to 25% as singletons. The sample holds many counts of this clonotype. The antigen is not known.

The receptor's source is a man between 65 and 85 years old in good health. This sequence joins TRBV2 and TRBJ2-1, with D uncertain. Sequencing input: blood. CDR3 sequence (DNA): TGTGCCAGCAGTGACCCTAGGCAGCAGTTCTTC. It yields the protein CASSDPRQQFF.